The present T cell receptor beta chain was sequenced within a study of Ad26.COV2.S vaccination and SARS-CoV-2 variants. Across the study: Doses of Ad26.COV2.S were injected into muscle once or twice, 56 days apart.

The CDR3 loop spans 13 amino acids. The V and J ends lost 6 bases and 6 bases respectively, with 11 bases between them. To note about this clone: Its antigen is undetermined.

Whole-study results and caveats: Total T cell responses may have been underestimated by the TCR breadth and depth analyses.

Assay used: immunoSEQ multiplex PCR; TCRdb lists only in-frame clones, some missing. Here the sample spans roughly 400,000 clones, around 92% being singletons. Treatment here: roughly 19 received Ad26.COV2.S at low or high dose, single or two shots; several received placebo; per-sample allocation not given. The samples were gathered on day 63 after the first injection of vaccine or placebo. A Boston donor was an adult aged 18-55 years. SARS-CoV-2 spike from the Wuhan strain was encoded by the vaccine, an Ad26 vector. The rearrangement joins TRBV12-3 or TRBV12-4 to TRBJ1-4; a weak D match, TRBD1 (6 bases). This TCR came from a person aged 18 to 59 who received the Ad26.COV2.S COVID-19 vaccine or a placebo. Here the sequenced sample was peripheral blood, taken in a trial of Ad26.COV2.S vaccine versus placebo. CDR3 amino acids: CASRGAKDEKLFF. In DNA, the CDR3 is TGTGCCAGCAGGGGGGCTAAGGATGAAAAACTGTTTTTT.